This note documents a single T cell receptor (beta chain) sequence. The antigen remains undetermined. With 60 Vbeta and 13 Jbeta primers, the PCR was carried out. The repertoire was sequenced with immunoSEQ multiplex PCR; TCRdb's copy has only in-frame clones and lacks some. The sample totals fewer than 150,000 clones. These data are taken from a study of cytomegalovirus exposure and HLA in healthy donors. Study-wide findings and caveats: A link between a missense DCLRE1C variant and TCR beta V- and J-gene trimming emerged from a later analysis. The study flagged fewer than 200 TCR beta chains as cytomegalovirus-associated. Earlier analysis looked at TCR beta V segments, and most were productive about 87% or about 30% of the time. In vitro confirmation showed three CMV-associated chains to be CMV antigen specific.

Sequenced sample: PBMCs. This sequence originates from a man between 40 and 49 years old in good health and CMV-seronegative.

The CDR3 sequence is CASSPHRQVLDEKLFF. CDR3 sequence (DNA): TGTGCCAGCAGTCCTCATCGACAGGTCCTTGATGAAAAACTGTTTTTT. This chain joins TRBV28 and TRBJ1-4, with D perhaps TRBD1 (6 bases). From germline, CDR1 is MDHEN and CDR2 SYDVKM. This CDR3 is 16 amino acids long. The V end was cut by 5 bases, the J end by 6 bases, with 19 bases between.